This T cell receptor (beta chain) was retrieved from a study of T cell repertoires and Cas9 in healthy adults. Whole-study results and caveats: SpCas9-reactive effector T cells were reportedly restrained in vitro by SpCas9-reactive regulatory T cells.

Sequencing was performed with immunoSEQ multiplex PCR; in TCRdb, only in-frame clones are kept and a portion is missing. This table has about 14,000 clones, 89% appearing once. As to this clone: Antigen specificity is unknown.

Sequencing was carried out using Tregs (CD4+, CD25+, CD127-, CD137-, CD154-) from PBMCs; culture status not recorded. This clonotype originated in a human donor in good health.

The CDR3 nucleotides read TGCGCCAGCAGCCAAGAGGGGGGCGAGGGCTACACCTTC. It specifies CASSQEGGEGYTF. V is TRBV4-3 and J is TRBJ1-2, with D possibly TRBD1 on 6 matching bases. The V and J ends lost 0 bases and 8 bases respectively, with 10 bases between them. The CDR3 totals 13 residues. Germline V CDR1 and CDR2: LGHNA, YSLEER.